This TCR beta chain is from a study of CD8 T cells in ankylosing spondylitis. The study's findings and limits: Disease-linked clones were CD8+ and relatively rare in peripheral blood. What seemed typical of ankylosing spondylitis blood was a TCR beta motif built from about eight highly homologous variants. Some of these motif variants have turned up before, in reports on reactive arthritis synovial fluid and blood.

The V end lost 7 bases, the J end lost 0 bases, and 13 bases lay between the germline ends. The CDR3 is 14 residues long. Germline values: CDR1 MNHNS, CDR2 SASEGT. TCRdb reprocessed the 5' RACE reads via MiXCR and lists one record per CDR3 protein. The sample consists of 150,000 to 200,000 distinct CDR3 sequences, more than 9% of them appearing once. At least ten counts were recorded for this clonotype. What it binds is not known. The source is a male donor with ankylosing spondylitis or in good health (not recorded which). The sequenced material came from blood, either unsorted or a sorted T cell fraction (not recorded which). This chain joins TRBV6-1 and TRBJ2-7; D unclear. The CDR3 DNA sequence: TGTGCCAGCAAAGAACAGCTGAGCTCCTACGAGCAGTACTTC. Its protein is CASKEQLSSYEQYF.